These T cell receptor beta chains were read from a single sample in a study of blood T cells in healthy people across ages. Each CDR3 protein gets one entry after TCRdb re-called the 5' RACE reads with MiXCR. The table has roughly 800,000 distinct CDR3 sequences, around 25% seen once. These same records also appear under a second study, on T cells of mothers and their children.

Sequences were obtained from blood. The receptor set was obtained from a boy aged 5-17 years in good health. The CDR3 runs from the conserved cysteine through the conserved F or W. D genes are given only for firm matches. Only some rows state a clone size, as once, few, many or a class for expanded clones.

J	D	size	V	DNA	CDR3
TRBJ2-2	.	few	TRBV5-6	TGTGCCAGCAGCCGCAGGTTGAACACCGGGGAGCTGTTTTTT	CASSRRLNTGELFF
TRBJ1-4	.	few	TRBV9	TGTGCCAGCAGCTCCCGGGGGCTGACTAATGAAAAACTGTTTTTT	CASSSRGLTNEKLFF
TRBJ2-5	.	many	TRBV12-3/TRBV12-4	TGTGCCAGCAGGCCCCGGGGGCAAGAGACCCAGTACTTC	CASRPRGQETQYF
TRBJ2-1	.	.	TRBV6-2/TRBV6-3	TGTGCCAGCAGTTACACGTTGGGGGTCTGGGGCTCCTACAATGAGCAGTTCTTC	CASSYTLGVWGSYNEQFF
TRBJ2-3	TRBD1	few	TRBV24-1	TGTGCCACCAGTAGCCAGGGGGCCCCAGATACGCAGTATTTT	CATSSQGAPDTQYF
TRBJ1-5	TRBD1	.	TRBV10-3	TGTGCCACCCTTCCAGAGGGGGACAGGGTTAATAGCAATCAGCCCCAGCATTTT	CATLPEGDRVNSNQPQHF
TRBJ2-1	.	few	TRBV19	TGTGCCAGTAGTATAGTTAACGGGGACGAGCAGTTCTTC	CASSIVNGDEQFF
TRBJ2-7	TRBD2	few	TRBV5-1	TGCGCCAGCAGACTCGGGACTAGCGGATACGAGCAGTACTTC	CASRLGTSGYEQYF
TRBJ2-1	TRBD1	few	TRBV6-2/TRBV6-3	TGTGCCAGCAGCCCGACGGGACAGGAATTCAACAATGAGCAGTTCTTC	CASSPTGQEFNNEQFF
TRBJ2-6	.	few	TRBV4-1	TGCGCCAGCAGCCAAGTAGGGGACAGGGCCAACGTCCTGACTTTC	CASSQVGDRANVLTF
TRBJ2-5	TRBD1	.	TRBV4-1	TGCGCCAGCAGCCTTACCGGACAGGAGGAGACCCAGTACTTC	CASSLTGQEETQYF
TRBJ1-4	.	.	TRBV18	TGTGCCAGCTCACCTATACGAGAAGCAGAAAAACTGTTTTTT	CASSPIREAEKLFF
TRBJ2-1	.	.	TRBV20-1	TGCAGTCTTCTCTTGGCAGGACTAATAAGCTCCTACAATGAGCAGTTCTTC	CSLLLAGLISSYNEQFF
TRBJ2-1	.	many	TRBV12-3/TRBV12-4	TGTGCCAGCAGTCAGGCCAGGAACAATGAGCAGTTCTTC	CASSQARNNEQFF
TRBJ2-1	TRBD1	.	TRBV12-3/TRBV12-4	TGTGCCAGCACCTTGGGACAGGGGGCGAGAGAGCAGTTCTTC	CASTLGQGAREQFF
TRBJ1-5	TRBD1	few	TRBV5-6	TGTGCCAGCAGCGCGGACAGGGGATTTGATCAGCCCCAGCATTTT	CASSADRGFDQPQHF
TRBJ2-5	.	few	TRBV30	TGTGCCTGGAGTGCTGGGGCGAAGACCCAGTACTTC	CAWSAGAKTQYF
TRBJ2-3	.	.	TRBV29-1	TGCGGCGTTGAACCCCAGTCCGGAGATACGCAGTATTTT	CGVEPQSGDTQYF
TRBJ1-2	TRBD1	few	TRBV28	TGTGCCAGCAGTTTGTCCCGCCGGGACAGGGGGACGGGCCGGTTCTATGGCTACACCTTC	CASSLSRRDRGTGRFYGYTF
TRBJ1-5	.	few	TRBV7-9	TGTGCCAGCAGCTTGGGGGCGTCTCGCAATCAGCCCCAGCATTTT	CASSLGASRNQPQHF
TRBJ2-5	.	.	TRBV9	TGTGCCAGCAGCCCACGACAGCACCAAGAGACCCAGTACTTC	CASSPRQHQETQYF
TRBJ1-2	TRBD1	few	TRBV4-1	TGCGCCAGCAGCCAAGTTAGCCAGGGGGCCTGGGGCTACACCTTC	CASSQVSQGAWGYTF
TRBJ2-4	TRBD2	.	TRBV20-1	TGCAGTGCCAAGGGAGCTAGCGGGGGTTGGTACATTCAGTACTTC	CSAKGASGGWYIQYF
TRBJ1-2	TRBD1	once	TRBV7-8	TGTGCCAGCAGCCCTAGGAGGATAGGACAGGCGAACTATGGCTACACCTTC	CASSPRRIGQANYGYTF
TRBJ1-6	TRBD1	.	TRBV7-6	TGTGCCAGCAGCTTAAGGGACAGTAATAATTCGCCCCTCCACTTT	CASSLRDSNNSPLHF
TRBJ2-5	TRBD1	.	TRBV28	TGTGCCAGCAGCTCGGGACAGGGGGCGGGAGAGCAGTACTTC	CASSSGQGAGEQYF
TRBJ2-5	.	few	TRBV7-9	TGTGCCAGCAGCCCGCTGACACTTTCGGGGGAGACCCAGTACTTC	CASSPLTLSGETQYF
TRBJ2-3	TRBD2	few	TRBV9	TGTGCCAGCAGCCCCCGCCCTAGCGGGGGTGGAGATACGCAGTATTTT	CASSPRPSGGGDTQYF
TRBJ2-3	.	many	TRBV6-5	TGTGCCAGCAGCCTTAGCGGAAAGAGGCAGTATTTT	CASSLSGKRQYF
TRBJ2-7	.	.	TRBV5-1	TGCGCCAGCAGCTTAGGAACAGAGGGAGGAGCCGAGCAGTACTTC	CASSLGTEGGAEQYF
TRBJ2-7	TRBD1	.	TRBV28	TGTGCCAGCAGTTTTGGGGACAGACCCCTCGGGGAGCAGTACTTC	CASSFGDRPLGEQYF
TRBJ2-2	TRBD2	.	TRBV20-1	TGCAGTGCTAGAGAATCTAGCGGGGGAAACACCGGGGAGCTGTTTTTT	CSARESSGGNTGELFF
TRBJ2-7	TRBD2	few	TRBV29-1	TGCAGCGTACGACTAGCGGGAGGCTACGAGCAGTACTTC	CSVRLAGGYEQYF
TRBJ2-7	.	few	TRBV6-6	TGTGCCAGCAGAGGGACCGCAAACTCCTACGAGCAGTACTTC	CASRGTANSYEQYF
TRBJ2-6	.	few	TRBV30	TGTGCCTGGAGTGTACGATGGAGGCCTGGGGCCAACGTCCTGACTTTC	CAWSVRWRPGANVLTF
TRBJ2-7	.	few	TRBV6-5	TGTGCCAGCGGAAGGGTCGAGCAGTACTTC	CASGRVEQYF
TRBJ2-5	TRBD2	.	TRBV12-3/TRBV12-4	TGTGCCAGCAGTTTAAGGCTAGCGGGGGCGGCCCAGTACTTC	CASSLRLAGAAQYF